This TCR beta chain was sequenced for a study of metastatic and nonmetastatic thyroid tumors. Per the authors' pipeline: Variation in CDR3 across clinicopathological groups served as the basis for constructing a distant-metastasis classifier in papillary thyroid cancer. MiXCR reprocessed the PCR reads for TCRdb. In this record, the V and J calls reflect TCRdb's handling and not the investigators' own analysis. The table shows 15,000 to 20,000 clones, with around 25% occurring only once. No treatment of any kind had been given to any patient before thyroid surgery. With 3 bases removed from V and 12 bases from J, the gap between germline ends came to 18 bases. The CDR3 sequence is 13 residues long. This clone was detected only a few times.

The receptor was isolated from a female donor with papillary thyroid cancer or a benign thyroid nodule (not recorded which). Some clones in this sample may be carry-over from other donors' samples. The chain recombines TRBV12-3 or TRBV12-4 with TRBJ2-7; D might be TRBD1 or TRBD2, each matching 5 bases. Specimen: adjacent normal tissue. CDR3 DNA sequence: TGTGCCAGCAGTTTTTCTGTAGGGACCGCGGGGTACTTC. Translation: CASSFSVGTAGYF.